The count of the clone carrying this T cell receptor (beta chain) is one. Its antigen remains unknown. The sample comes from a study of radiotherapy plus CTLA-4 blockade in lung cancer. Study-wide results and caveats: The best prediction of response reportedly came from early blood T cell clone dynamics, with interferon-beta. Following radiotherapy plus ipilimumab, tumor-derived TCR clones expanded in the blood.

V gave up 2 bases and J gave up 1 base, with 6 bases separating them. Germline-derived CDR1 and CDR2 are SQVTM and ANQGSEA. CDR3 length: 12 amino acids. Here immunoSEQ multiplex PCR was the method, and the copy in TCRdb shows in-frame clones only, minus some. The sample holds around 90,000 clones, about 83% seen once. This specimen was peripheral blood, taken from a patient treated with radiotherapy plus ipilimumab. The clonotype originates from a human donor with non-small cell lung cancer that progressed on radiotherapy plus ipilimumab. The chain employs TRBV29-1 and TRBJ2-7; D is unresolved. The CDR3 here is CSVETASYEQYF. The CDR3 nucleotides are TGCAGCGTTGAAACTGCGTCCTACGAGCAGTACTTC.